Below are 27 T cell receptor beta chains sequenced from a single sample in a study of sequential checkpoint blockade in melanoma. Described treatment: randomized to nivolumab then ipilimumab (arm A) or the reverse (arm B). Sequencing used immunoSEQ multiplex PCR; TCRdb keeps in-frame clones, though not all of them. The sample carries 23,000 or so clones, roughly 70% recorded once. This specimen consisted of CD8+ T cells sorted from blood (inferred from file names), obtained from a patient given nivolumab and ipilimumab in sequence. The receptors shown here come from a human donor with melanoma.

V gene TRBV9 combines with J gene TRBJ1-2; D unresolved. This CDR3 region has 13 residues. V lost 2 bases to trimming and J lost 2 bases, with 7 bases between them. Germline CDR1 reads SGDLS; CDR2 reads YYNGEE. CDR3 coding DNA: TGTGCCAGCAGCGTTGAGCTGAACTATGGCTACACCTTC. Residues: CASSVELNYGYTF.

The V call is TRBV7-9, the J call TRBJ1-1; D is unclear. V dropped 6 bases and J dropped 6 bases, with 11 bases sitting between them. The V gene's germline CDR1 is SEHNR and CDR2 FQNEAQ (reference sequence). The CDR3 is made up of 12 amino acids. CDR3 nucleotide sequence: TGTGCCAGCAGTTCGACTTTTTCTGAAGCTTTCTTT. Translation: CASSSTFSEAFF.

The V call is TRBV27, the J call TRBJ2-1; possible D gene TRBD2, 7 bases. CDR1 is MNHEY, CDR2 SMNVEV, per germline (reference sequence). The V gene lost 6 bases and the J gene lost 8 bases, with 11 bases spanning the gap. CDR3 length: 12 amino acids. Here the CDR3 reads CASSPGGHEQFF. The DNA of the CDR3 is TGTGCCAGCAGCCCGGGGGGCCATGAGCAGTTCTTC.

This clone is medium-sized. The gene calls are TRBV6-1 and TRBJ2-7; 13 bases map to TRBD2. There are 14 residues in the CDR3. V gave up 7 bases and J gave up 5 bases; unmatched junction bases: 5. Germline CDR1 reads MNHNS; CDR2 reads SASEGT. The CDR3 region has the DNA TGTGCCAGCAACAAAGGACTAGCGGGGGACGAGCAGTACGTC. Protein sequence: CASNKGLAGDEQYV.

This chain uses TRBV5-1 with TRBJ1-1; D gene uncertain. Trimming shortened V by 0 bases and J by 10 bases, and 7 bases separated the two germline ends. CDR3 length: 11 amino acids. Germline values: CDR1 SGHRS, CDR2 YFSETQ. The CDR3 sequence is CASSLGQIAFF. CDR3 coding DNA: TGCGCCAGCAGCTTGGGTCAGATAGCTTTCTTT.

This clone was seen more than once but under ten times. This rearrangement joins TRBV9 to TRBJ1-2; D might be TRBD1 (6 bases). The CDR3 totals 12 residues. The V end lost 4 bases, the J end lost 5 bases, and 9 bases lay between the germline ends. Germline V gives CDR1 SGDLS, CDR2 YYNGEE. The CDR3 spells CASSPGQYGYTF. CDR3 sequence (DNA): TGTGCCAGCAGCCCAGGACAGTATGGCTACACCTTC.

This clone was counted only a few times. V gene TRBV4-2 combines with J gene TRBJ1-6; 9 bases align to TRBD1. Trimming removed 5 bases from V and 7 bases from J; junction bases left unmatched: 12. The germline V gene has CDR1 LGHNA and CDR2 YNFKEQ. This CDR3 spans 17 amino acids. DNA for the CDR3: TGTGCCAGCAGCTTGTCGGGAGCTGGACAGGGGAATTCACCCCTCCACTTT. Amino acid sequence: CASSLSGAGQGNSPLHF.

CDR3 amino acids: CASPSGLQETQYF. The DNA for the CDR3 is TGTGCCAGCCCTAGCGGCCTACAAGAGACCCAGTACTTC. This chain links TRBV7-9 with TRBJ2-5; 7 bases agree with TRBD2. This CDR3 comprises 13 residues. Germline CDR1 and CDR2: SEHNR and FQNEAQ (reference sequence). J was trimmed by 2 bases and V by 8 bases; bases with no gene match: 5.

CDR3 in amino acids: CASGGGQPQHF. CDR3 nucleotides: TGTGCCAGCGGGGGTGGTCAGCCCCAGCATTTT. The rearrangement joins TRBV19 to TRBJ1-5; a possible D gene is TRBD1 (5 bases). The CDR3 has 11 residues. CDR1 and CDR2 (germline): LNHDA, SQIVND (reference sequence). The V gene lost 9 bases and the J gene lost 6 bases, with 9 bases spanning the gap.

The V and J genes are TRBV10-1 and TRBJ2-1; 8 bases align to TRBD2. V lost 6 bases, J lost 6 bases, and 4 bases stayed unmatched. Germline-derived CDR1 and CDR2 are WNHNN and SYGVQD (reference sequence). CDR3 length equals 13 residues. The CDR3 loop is CASRDGTSNEQFF. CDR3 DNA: TGCGCCAGCAGGGACGGGACTAGCAATGAGCAGTTCTTC.

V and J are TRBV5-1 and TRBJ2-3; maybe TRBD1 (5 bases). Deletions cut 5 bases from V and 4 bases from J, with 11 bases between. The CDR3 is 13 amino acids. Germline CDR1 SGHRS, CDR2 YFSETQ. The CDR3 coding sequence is TGCGCCAGCAGTTCTCAGGGTGCAGATACGCAGTATTTT. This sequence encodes CASSSQGADTQYF.

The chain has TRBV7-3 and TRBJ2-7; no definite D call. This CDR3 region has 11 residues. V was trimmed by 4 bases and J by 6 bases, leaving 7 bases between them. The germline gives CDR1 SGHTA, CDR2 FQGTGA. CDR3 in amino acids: CASSSPSEQYV. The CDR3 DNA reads TGTGCCAGCAGCTCTCCTAGCGAGCAGTACGTC.

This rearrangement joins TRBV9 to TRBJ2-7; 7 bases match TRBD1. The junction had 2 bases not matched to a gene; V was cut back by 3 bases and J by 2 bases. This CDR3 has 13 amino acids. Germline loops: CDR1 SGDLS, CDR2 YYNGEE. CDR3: CASSATGTYEQYF. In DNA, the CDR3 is TGTGCCAGCAGCGCGACAGGGACCTACGAGCAGTACTTC.

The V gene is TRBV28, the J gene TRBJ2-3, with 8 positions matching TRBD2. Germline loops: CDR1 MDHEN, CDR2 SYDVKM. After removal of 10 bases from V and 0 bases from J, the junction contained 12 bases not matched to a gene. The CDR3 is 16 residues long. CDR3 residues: CATDFPSGGSTDTQYF. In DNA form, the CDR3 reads TGTGCCACCGATTTCCCCAGCGGGGGTAGCACAGATACGCAGTATTTT.

The CDR3 DNA sequence: TGTGCCAGCACCGGACAGGGGAGCTCACCCCTCCACTTT. It translates to CASTGQGSSPLHF. This chain links TRBV6-5 with TRBJ1-6, with TRBD1 identical over 9 bases. CDR1 is MNHEY, CDR2 SVGAGI, per germline. The trim removed 7 bases at V and 10 bases at J, leaving 5 bases unmatched. The length of the CDR3 is 13 residues.

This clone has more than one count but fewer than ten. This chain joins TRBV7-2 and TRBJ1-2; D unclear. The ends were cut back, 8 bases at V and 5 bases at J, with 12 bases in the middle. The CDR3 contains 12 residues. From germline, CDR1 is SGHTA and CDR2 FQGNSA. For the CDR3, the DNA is TGTGCCAGCGGCGGAAGTCTATATGGCTACACCTTC. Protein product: CASGGSLYGYTF.

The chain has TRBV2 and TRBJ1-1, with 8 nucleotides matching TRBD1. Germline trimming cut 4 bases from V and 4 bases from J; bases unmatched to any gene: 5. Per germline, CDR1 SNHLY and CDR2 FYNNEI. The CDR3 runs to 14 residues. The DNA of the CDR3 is TGTGCCAGCAGTGGGGTGACAGGGGTCACTGAAGCTTTCTTT. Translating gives CASSGVTGVTEAFF.

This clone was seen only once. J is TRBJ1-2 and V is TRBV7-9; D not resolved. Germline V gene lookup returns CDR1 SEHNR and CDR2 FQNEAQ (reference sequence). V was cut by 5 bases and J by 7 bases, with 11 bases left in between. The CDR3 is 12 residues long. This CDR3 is CASSRQVSGYTF. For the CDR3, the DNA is TGTGCCAGCAGCCGGCAGGTTTCTGGCTACACCTTC.

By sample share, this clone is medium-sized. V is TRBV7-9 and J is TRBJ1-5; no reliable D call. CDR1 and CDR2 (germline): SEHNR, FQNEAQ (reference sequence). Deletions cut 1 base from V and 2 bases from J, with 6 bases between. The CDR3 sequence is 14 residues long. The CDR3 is CASSLGQGNQPQHF. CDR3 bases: TGTGCCAGCAGCTTAGGTCAGGGCAATCAGCCCCAGCATTTT. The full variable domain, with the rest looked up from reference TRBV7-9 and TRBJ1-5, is DTGVSQNPRHKITKRGQNVTFRCDPISEHNRLYWYRQTLGQGPEFLTYFQNEAQLEKSRLLSDRFSAERPKGSFSTLEIQRTEQGDSAMYLCASSLGQGNQPQHFGDGTRLSIL.

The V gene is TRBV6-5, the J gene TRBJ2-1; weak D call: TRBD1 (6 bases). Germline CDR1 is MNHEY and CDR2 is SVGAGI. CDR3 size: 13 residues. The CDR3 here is CALNRATYNEQFF. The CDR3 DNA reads TGTGCTCTGAACAGGGCCACCTACAATGAGCAGTTCTTC.

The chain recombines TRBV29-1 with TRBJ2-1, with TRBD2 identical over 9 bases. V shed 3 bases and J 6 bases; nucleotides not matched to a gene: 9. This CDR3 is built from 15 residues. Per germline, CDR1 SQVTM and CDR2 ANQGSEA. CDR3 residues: CSVDLGGGASNEQFF. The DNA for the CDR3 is TGCAGCGTTGACCTTGGCGGGGGGGCCTCCAATGAGCAGTTCTTC.

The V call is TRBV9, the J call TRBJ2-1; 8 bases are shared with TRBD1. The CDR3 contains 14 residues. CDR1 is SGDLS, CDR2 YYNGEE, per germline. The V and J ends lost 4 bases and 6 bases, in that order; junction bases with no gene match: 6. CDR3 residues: CASSLETGANEQFF. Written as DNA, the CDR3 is TGTGCCAGCAGCTTGGAGACAGGGGCCAATGAGCAGTTCTTC.

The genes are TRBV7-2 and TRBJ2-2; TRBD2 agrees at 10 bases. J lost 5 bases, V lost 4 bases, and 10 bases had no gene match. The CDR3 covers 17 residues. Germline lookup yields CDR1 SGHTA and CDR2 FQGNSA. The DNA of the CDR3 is TGTGCCAGCAGCTCCCCGAGCGGGGGGGCCCTGACCGGGGAGCTGTTTTTT. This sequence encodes CASSSPSGGALTGELFF.

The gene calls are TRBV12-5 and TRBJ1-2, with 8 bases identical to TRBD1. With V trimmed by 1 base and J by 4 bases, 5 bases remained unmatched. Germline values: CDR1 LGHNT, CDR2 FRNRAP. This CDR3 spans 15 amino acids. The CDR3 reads CASGLGTTGGYGYTF. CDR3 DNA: TGTGCTAGTGGTTTGGGCACCACAGGGGGCTATGGCTACACCTTC.

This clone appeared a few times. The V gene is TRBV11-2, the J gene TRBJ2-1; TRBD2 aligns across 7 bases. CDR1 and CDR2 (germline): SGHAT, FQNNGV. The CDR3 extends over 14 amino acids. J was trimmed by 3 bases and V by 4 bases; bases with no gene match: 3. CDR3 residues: CASSSRGNYNEQFF. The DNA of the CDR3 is TGTGCCAGCAGCTCGCGGGGGAACTACAATGAGCAGTTCTTC.

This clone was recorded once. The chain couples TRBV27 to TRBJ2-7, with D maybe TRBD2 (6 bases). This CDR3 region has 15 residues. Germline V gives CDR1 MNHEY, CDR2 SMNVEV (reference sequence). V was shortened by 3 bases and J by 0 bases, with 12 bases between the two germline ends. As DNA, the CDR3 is TGTGCCAGCAGTTTTGCGGGGCGGGGCTCCTACGAGCAGTACTTC. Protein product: CASSFAGRGSYEQYF.

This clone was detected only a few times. The CDR3 is CGESTDTQYF. The CDR3, as DNA: TGTGGAGAGAGCACAGATACGCAGTATTTT. The chain employs TRBV27 and TRBJ2-3; D is ambiguous. The CDR3 covers 10 residues. Looked up from germline, CDR1 is MNHEY and CDR2 is SMNVEV (reference sequence).